This record concerns one T cell receptor (beta chain) sequence. Between the trimmed V and J ends, which lost 0 bases and 5 bases, there was a span of 11 bases. CDR3 length: 14 amino acids. Germline-derived CDR1 and CDR2 are SGHRS and YFSETQ. This sample was included in a study of blood T cell repertoires in COVID-19. The repertoire was sequenced with immunoSEQ multiplex PCR; TCRdb's copy has only in-frame clones and lacks some. In the table there are about 56,000 clones, nearly 90% of which are singletons. The rearrangement uses TRBV5-1 and TRBJ2-5, with a weak D call TRBD1 (6 bases). This TCR derives from a man aged 50 to 59 with active COVID-19. The sequenced material came from peripheral blood. The CDR3 nucleotides are TGCGCCAGCAGCTTGGACAGGGTCATTGAGACCCAGTACTTC. Amino acids: CASSLDRVIETQYF.